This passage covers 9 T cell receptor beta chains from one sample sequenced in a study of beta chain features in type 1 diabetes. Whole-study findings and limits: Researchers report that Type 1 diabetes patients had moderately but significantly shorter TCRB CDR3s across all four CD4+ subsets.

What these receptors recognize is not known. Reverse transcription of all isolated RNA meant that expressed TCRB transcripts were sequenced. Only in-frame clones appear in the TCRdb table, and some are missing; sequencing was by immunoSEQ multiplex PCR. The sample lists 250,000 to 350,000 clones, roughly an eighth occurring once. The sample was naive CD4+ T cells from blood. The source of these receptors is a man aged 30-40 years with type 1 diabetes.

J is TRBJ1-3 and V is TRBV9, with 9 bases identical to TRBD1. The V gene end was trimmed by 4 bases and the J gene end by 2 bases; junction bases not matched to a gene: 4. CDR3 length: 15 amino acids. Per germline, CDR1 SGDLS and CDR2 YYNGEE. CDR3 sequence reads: CASSLDRGPGNTIYF. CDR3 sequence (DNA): TGTGCCAGCAGCCTGGACAGGGGCCCTGGAAACACCATATATTTT.

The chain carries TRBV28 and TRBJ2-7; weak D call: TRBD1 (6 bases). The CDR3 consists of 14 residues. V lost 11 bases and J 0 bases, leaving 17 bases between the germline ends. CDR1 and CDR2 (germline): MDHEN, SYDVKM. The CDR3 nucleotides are TGTGCCGTAGGGGGATGGACGGACTCCTACGAGCAGTACTTC. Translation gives CAVGGWTDSYEQYF.

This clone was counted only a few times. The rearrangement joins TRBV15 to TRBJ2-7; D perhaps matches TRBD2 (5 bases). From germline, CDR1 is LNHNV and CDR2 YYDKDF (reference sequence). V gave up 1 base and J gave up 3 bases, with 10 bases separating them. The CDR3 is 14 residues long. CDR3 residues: CATSRGSAGYEQYF. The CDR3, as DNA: TGTGCCACCAGCAGAGGTAGCGCGGGCTACGAGCAGTACTTC.

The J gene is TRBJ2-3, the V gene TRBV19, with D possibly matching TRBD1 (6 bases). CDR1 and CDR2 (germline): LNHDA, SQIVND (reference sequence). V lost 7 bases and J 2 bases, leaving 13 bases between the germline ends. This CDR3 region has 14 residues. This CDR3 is CASIPGQHTDTQYF. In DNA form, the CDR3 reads TGTGCCAGTATCCCAGGACAGCACACAGATACGCAGTATTTT.

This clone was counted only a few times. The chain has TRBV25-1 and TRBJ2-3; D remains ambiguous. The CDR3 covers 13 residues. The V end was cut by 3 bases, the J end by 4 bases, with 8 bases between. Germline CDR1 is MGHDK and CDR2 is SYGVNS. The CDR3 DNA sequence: TGTGCCAGCAGTGACCCCCCCGCAGATACGCAGTATTTT. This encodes CASSDPPADTQYF.

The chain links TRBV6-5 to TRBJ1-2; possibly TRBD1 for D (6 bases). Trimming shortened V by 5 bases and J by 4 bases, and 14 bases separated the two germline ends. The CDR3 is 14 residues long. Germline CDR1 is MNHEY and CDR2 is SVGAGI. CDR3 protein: CASSPPGQFYGYTF. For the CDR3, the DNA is TGTGCCAGCAGTCCTCCGGGACAATTCTATGGCTACACCTTC.

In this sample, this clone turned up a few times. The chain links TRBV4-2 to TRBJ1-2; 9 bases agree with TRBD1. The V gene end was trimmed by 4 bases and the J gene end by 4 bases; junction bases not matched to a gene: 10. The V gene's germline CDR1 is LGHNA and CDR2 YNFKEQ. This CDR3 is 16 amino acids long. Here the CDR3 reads CASSRETGGPSYGYTF. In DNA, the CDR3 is TGTGCCAGCAGCCGAGAGACAGGGGGACCGTCCTATGGCTACACCTTC.

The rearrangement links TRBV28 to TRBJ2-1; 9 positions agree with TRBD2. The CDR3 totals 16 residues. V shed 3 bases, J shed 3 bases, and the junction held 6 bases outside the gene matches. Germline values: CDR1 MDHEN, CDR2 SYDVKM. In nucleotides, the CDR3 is TGTGCCAGCAGTTTGACCGTAGCGGGAGTCTACAATGAGCAGTTCTTC. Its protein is CASSLTVAGVYNEQFF.

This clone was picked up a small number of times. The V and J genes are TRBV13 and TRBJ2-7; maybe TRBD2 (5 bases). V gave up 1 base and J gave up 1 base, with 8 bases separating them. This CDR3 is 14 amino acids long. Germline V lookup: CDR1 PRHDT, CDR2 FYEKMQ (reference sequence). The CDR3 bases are TGTGCCAGCAGCTTAGTGCGGGCATCCTACGAGCAGTACTTC. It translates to CASSLVRASYEQYF.